The rows below give T cell receptor beta chains drawn from one sample of a study of T-cell reconstitution after alpha-beta-depleted transplantation in children. TCRdb passed the PCR reads through MiXCR, listing each CDR3 protein once. This table holds some 200,000 distinct CDR3 sequences, 9.7% found once. The sequences come from PBMCs from the stem cell graft donor, collected from the stem cell graft. These receptors came from a human donor who donated a stem cell graft to a child with SCID. CDR3s include the opening cysteine and the closing phenylalanine or tryptophan. D genes are given only for firm matches. A clone size is listed for some rows: how often the clone was seen (once, few, many), or a class if it is expanded.

CASSSGLASYNEQFF,TGTGCCAGCAGCTCCGGACTAGCCTCCTACAATGAGCAGTTCTTC,TRBD2,TRBV7-7,many,15,TRBJ2-1
CATSRYRDRGETEAFF,TGTGCCACCAGCAGATACCGGGACAGGGGGGAAACTGAAGCTTTCTTT,TRBD1,TRBV15,many,16,TRBJ1-1
CASSHRTGQGAYNEQFF,TGCGCCAGCAGCCACAGAACGGGACAGGGGGCCTACAATGAGCAGTTCTTC,TRBD1,TRBV4-1,many,17,TRBJ2-1
CASSLSSMYSNQPQHF,TGTGCCAGCAGTTTGAGTTCAATGTATAGCAATCAGCCCCAGCATTTT,-,TRBV6-2/TRBV6-3,few,16,TRBJ1-5
CASSRVRNYGYTF,TGCGCCAGCAGCAGAGTACGGAACTATGGCTACACCTTC,-,TRBV5-1,many,13,TRBJ1-2
CASSFRSGRTEAFF,TGTGCCAGCAGTTTCCGCTCAGGGAGGACTGAAGCTTTCTTT,-,TRBV28,many,14,TRBJ1-1
CASSQQSIPEAFF,TGTGCCAGCAGCCAGCAAAGTATCCCTGAAGCTTTCTTT,-,TRBV3-1,many,13,TRBJ1-1
CASSYSKGGDTGELFF,TGTGCCAGCAGTTACTCGAAAGGGGGCGATACCGGGGAGCTGTTTTTT,TRBD1,TRBV6-5,many,16,TRBJ2-2
CASSQVEAGREQETQYF,TGTGCCAGCAGCCAAGTTGAGGCGGGGAGGGAACAAGAGACCCAGTACTTC,TRBD2,TRBV4-2,many,17,TRBJ2-5
CASSQVEGEGGYTF,TGCGCCAGCAGCCAAGTGGAGGGGGAAGGGGGCTACACCTTC,-,TRBV4-3,many,14,TRBJ1-2
CASSLGTGKETQYF,TGTGCCAGCAGCTTAGGGACAGGCAAGGAGACCCAGTACTTC,TRBD1,TRBV11-2,-,14,TRBJ2-5
CSARKGQGDLDTQYF,TGCAGTGCTAGAAAAGGACAGGGGGACTTAGATACGCAGTATTTT,TRBD1,TRBV20-1,many,15,TRBJ2-3
CASSQDGPIGNTIYF,TGTGCCAGCAGCCAAGATGGACCTATTGGAAACACCATATATTTT,-,TRBV4-2,many,15,TRBJ1-3
CASSFRQRGYLTDTQYF,TGTGCCAGCAGCTTTCGTCAGCGGGGGTACCTCACAGATACGCAGTATTTT,TRBD2,TRBV7-6,-,17,TRBJ2-3
CASSLVTGNSPLHF,TGCGCCAGCAGCTTGGTCACGGGGAACTCACCCCTCCACTTT,-,TRBV5-1,many,14,TRBJ1-6
CSAGTGTPSNQPQHF,TGCAGTGCAGGAACCGGGACACCAAGCAATCAGCCCCAGCATTTT,-,TRBV20-1,-,15,TRBJ1-5
CASSLGVIADSSYEQYF,TGCGCCAGCAGCTTGGGGGTAATAGCGGATAGCTCCTACGAGCAGTACTTC,-,TRBV5-1,many,17,TRBJ2-7
CASKPLASEQYF,TGTGCCAGCAAACCCCTCGCCTCCGAGCAGTACTTC,-,TRBV2,-,12,TRBJ2-7
CASTQDRGSYNEQFF,TGTGCCAGTACCCAGGACAGAGGCTCCTACAATGAGCAGTTCTTC,-,TRBV19,-,15,TRBJ2-1
CASSPDGFGGHYGYTF,TGCGCCAGCAGCCCGGACGGTTTCGGGGGACACTATGGCTACACCTTC,-,TRBV5-1,many,16,TRBJ1-2
CASSQDYAAYEQYF,TGCGCCAGCAGCCAAGATTACGCCGCCTACGAGCAGTACTTC,-,TRBV4-1,many,14,TRBJ2-7
CASSLQGAWYGYTF,TGCGCCAGCAGCTTACAGGGGGCTTGGTATGGCTACACCTTC,TRBD1,TRBV5-1,many,14,TRBJ1-2
CASSPLAGVPTDTQYF,TGTGCCAGCAGTCCACTAGCGGGGGTTCCCACAGATACGCAGTATTTT,TRBD2,TRBV28,many,16,TRBJ2-3